Listed below are T cell receptor beta chains from one sample, sequenced in a study of memory CD4+ T cells and cytomegalovirus serostatus. Profiling relied on immunoSEQ multiplex PCR, and the TCRdb table lists in-frame clones only, not all of them. This sample yields tens of thousands of clones, of which over 70% are seen a single time; 2.6% belongs to the top ten. Sample: memory CD4+ T cells from blood. The source of these receptors is an adult in good health and CMV-seropositive. CDR3s include the opening cysteine and the closing phenylalanine or tryptophan. D genes are given only for firm matches. Part of the rows lack a size; the others show once, few, many or a class for expanded clones.

D | size | J | V | CDR3 | DNA
. | . | TRBJ2-5 | TRBV7-2 | CASSSLGATTQYF | TGTGCCAGCAGCTCCCTTGGGGCTACGACCCAGTACTTC
TRBD1 | . | TRBJ1-1 | TRBV29-1 | CSVGTGFLDTEAFF | TGCAGCGTTGGGACAGGGTTTTTGGACACTGAAGCTTTCTTT
TRBD1 | . | TRBJ2-7 | TRBV11-2 | CASSRRTGGYEQYF | TGTGCCAGCAGCAGACGGACAGGGGGTTACGAGCAGTACTTC
TRBD2 | few | TRBJ2-7 | TRBV28 | CASINHGGSYEQYF | TGTGCCAGCATCAACCACGGGGGGTCCTACGAGCAGTACTTC
TRBD2 | . | TRBJ2-7 | TRBV7-2 | CASSLGASGGLISYEQYF | TGTGCCAGCAGCTTAGGAGCTAGCGGGGGACTAATCTCCTACGAGCAGTACTTC
TRBD1 | . | TRBJ2-1 | TRBV6-6 | CASSGSTGSTEQFF | TGTGCCAGCAGTGGCTCGACAGGGTCCACTGAGCAGTTCTTC
. | . | TRBJ2-1 | TRBV19 | CASSMGLPVEQFF | TGTGCCAGTAGTATGGGACTCCCCGTTGAGCAGTTCTTC
. | . | TRBJ1-1 | TRBV7-2 | CASSFNHPNTEAFF | TGTGCCAGCAGCTTCAACCATCCAAACACTGAAGCTTTCTTT
. | few | TRBJ2-6 | TRBV19 | CASRGSGRSGANVLTF | TGTGCCAGTAGGGGATCTGGCCGCTCTGGGGCCAACGTCCTGACTTTC
. | . | TRBJ1-2 | TRBV6-5 | CASSYARDIPYGYTF | TGTGCCAGCAGTTACGCGCGGGACATTCCTTATGGCTACACCTTC
. | . | TRBJ2-6 | TRBV6-6 | CASSSRPSGANVLTF | TGTGCCAGCAGTTCCAGGCCCTCTGGGGCCAACGTCCTGACTTTC
. | . | TRBJ2-5 | TRBV18 | CASSPPESRLAQYF | TGTGCCAGCTCACCACCGGAGAGTAGGCTGGCCCAGTACTTC
. | few | TRBJ1-5 | TRBV11-3 | CASSDSSNQPQHF | TGTGCCAGCAGCGACAGTAGCAATCAGCCCCAGCATTTT
TRBD1 | . | TRBJ1-1 | TRBV7-2 | CASSLATGWFEAFF | TGTGCCAGCAGCTTAGCGACAGGGTGGTTTGAAGCTTTCTTT
TRBD1 | once | TRBJ2-3 | TRBV6-5 | CASSQGQGATDTQYF | TGTGCCAGCAGTCAAGGACAGGGGGCGACAGATACGCAGTATTTT
. | . | TRBJ1-1 | TRBV5-1 | CASSFTTGSSTEAFF | TGCGCCAGCAGCTTTACGACAGGATCGAGCACTGAAGCTTTCTTT
. | . | TRBJ1-2 | TRBV20-1 | CSAGHYGYTF | TGCAGTGCTGGACACTATGGCTACACCTTC
. | few | TRBJ1-2 | TRBV29-1 | CSILGSTGPFYGYTF | TGCAGCATCCTGGGGTCGACAGGACCTTTCTATGGCTACACCTTC
. | . | TRBJ1-2 | TRBV7-2 | CASSSMLGISYGYTF | TGTGCCAGCAGCTCGATGCTCGGGATCTCCTATGGCTACACCTTC
. | . | TRBJ2-1 | TRBV2 | CASSNYNEQFF | TGTGCCAGCAGCAACTACAATGAGCAGTTCTTC
TRBD1 | . | TRBJ1-1 | TRBV28 | CASGDRGTEAFF | TGTGCCAGCGGAGACAGGGGCACTGAAGCTTTCTTT
TRBD1 | few | TRBJ1-1 | TRBV5-1 | CASSLAGQGWTEAFF | TGCGCCAGCAGCTTGGCGGGACAGGGATGGACTGAAGCTTTCTTT
TRBD2 | . | TRBJ2-1 | TRBV9 | CASSVAPREVHEQFF | TGTGCCAGCAGCGTAGCTCCTCGGGAGGTACATGAGCAGTTCTTC
TRBD2 | . | TRBJ2-3 | TRBV7-6 | CASSLVSMAGGSDTQYF | TGTGCCAGCAGCTTAGTTTCTATGGCGGGAGGGTCGGATACGCAGTATTTT
. | few | TRBJ2-7 | TRBV14 | CASSHGIEQYF | TGTGCCAGCAGCCATGGGATCGAGCAGTACTTC
. | . | TRBJ2-7 | TRBV11-2 | CASSLWGEQYF | TGTGCCAGCAGCTTATGGGGCGAGCAGTACTTC
. | . | TRBJ2-5 | TRBV21-1 | CASSPKGAREETQYF | TGTGCCAGCAGCCCAAAGGGTGCCAGGGAAGAGACCCAGTACTTC
. | . | TRBJ2-2 | TRBV11-2 | CASSLGATGELFF | TGTGCCAGCAGCTTAGGTGCGACCGGGGAGCTGTTTTTT
TRBD2 | . | TRBJ2-1 | TRBV7-3 | CASSLAGGREQFF | TGTGCCAGCAGTCTAGCGGGAGGTCGAGAGCAGTTCTTC
. | few | TRBJ1-5 | TRBV5-5 | CASSFAGMGNQPQHF | TGTGCCAGCAGCTTCGCGGGGATGGGAAATCAGCCCCAGCATTTT
. | . | TRBJ1-5 | TRBV29-1 | CSVEEGGGQPQHF | TGCAGCGTTGAAGAGGGCGGCGGACAGCCCCAGCATTTT
. | . | TRBJ1-2 | TRBV6-5 | CASSSTQGGYGYTF | TGTGCCAGCAGTTCCACCCAGGGTGGCTATGGCTACACCTTC
. | . | TRBJ2-5 | TRBV2 | CASKRGLPEVLLAETQYF | TGTGCCAGCAAGAGAGGGCTGCCCGAGGTCCTGTTGGCGGAGACCCAGTACTTC
. | . | TRBJ2-3 | TRBV5-4 | CASRLAGKVTDTQYF | TGTGCCAGCCGCCTCGCGGGGAAGGTGACAGATACGCAGTATTTT
. | . | TRBJ1-5 | TRBV6-1 | CASSAQGSFNQPQHF | TGTGCCAGCAGTGCACAGGGTTCGTTCAATCAGCCCCAGCATTTT
. | . | TRBJ2-4 | TRBV11-2 | CASTRDIIAKNIQYF | TGTGCCAGCACCCGAGACATAATAGCCAAAAACATTCAGTACTTC
TRBD1 | . | TRBJ1-2 | TRBV19 | CASKPGTGFWDGYTF | TGTGCCAGTAAACCCGGGACAGGGTTTTGGGATGGCTACACCTTC
TRBD2 | . | TRBJ2-2 | TRBV7-2 | CASSVGLAGGRDTGELFF | TGTGCCAGCAGCGTCGGACTAGCGGGAGGAAGGGACACCGGGGAGCTGTTTTTT